Following are 32 T cell receptor beta chains from one sample sequenced in a study of beta chain features in type 1 diabetes. The study reverse transcribed the entire isolated RNA, so it sequenced expressed TCRB transcripts. The protocol was immunoSEQ multiplex PCR, while the TCRdb copy is restricted to in-frame clones and leaves out a portion. The sample lists under 900,000 clones, roughly 16% occurring once. Sequencing was performed on naive CD4+ T cells from blood. The receptors were sampled from a woman under 30 in good health.

This chain connects TRBV19 to TRBJ1-5, with unresolved D. The CDR3 covers 16 residues. Looked up from germline, CDR1 is LNHDA and CDR2 is SQIVND (reference sequence). The V end lost 1 base, the J end lost 4 bases, and 14 bases lay between the germline ends. CDR3 loop: CASSIGLLASNQPQHF. CDR3 nucleotide sequence: TGTGCCAGTAGTATAGGATTATTGGCTTCTAATCAGCCCCAGCATTTT. Complete variable domain (other parts from reference TRBV19 and TRBJ1-5): DGGITQSPKYLFRKEGQNVTLSCEQNLNHDAMYWYRQDPGQGLRLIYYSQIVNDFQKGDIAEGYSVSREKKESFPLTVTSAQKNPTAFYLCASSIGLLASNQPQHFGDGTRLSIL.

This clone was counted a few times. CDR3 sequence (DNA): TGTGCCAGCAATATCCAGGGCCATGAGGCAGATACGCAGTATTTT. This encodes CASNIQGHEADTQYF. This chain joins TRBV7-2 and TRBJ2-3; possibly TRBD1 for D (5 bases). CDR3 length: 15 residues. V was pared by 7 bases and J by 4 bases, with 18 bases between. The germline gives CDR1 SGHTA, CDR2 FQGNSA.

The chain has TRBV4-3 and TRBJ2-7, with TRBD2 matching 11 bases. CDR3 length: 17 residues. J lost 3 bases, V lost 1 base, and 8 bases had no gene match. Germline values: CDR1 LGHNA, CDR2 YSLEER. CDR3 DNA: TGCGCCAGCAGCCAAGCCCTTAGACTAGCGGGGTACTACGAGCAGTACTTC. Translated, it gives CASSQALRLAGYYEQYF.

The chain combines TRBV6-5 with TRBJ2-2, with TRBD1 matching over 7 bases. V was clipped by 2 bases and J by 5 bases; unmatched bases: 5. The CDR3 runs to 15 residues. Germline CDR1 is MNHEY and CDR2 is SVGAGI. In nucleotides, the CDR3 is TGTGCCAGCAGTTACCGGGACAGATTGACCGGGGAGCTGTTTTTT. Translated: CASSYRDRLTGELFF.

This clone was found a few times. CDR3 residues: CASSPLKITSTDTQYF. For the CDR3, the DNA is TGTGCCAGCTCACCACTTAAGATCACTAGCACAGATACGCAGTATTTT. This chain joins TRBV18 and TRBJ2-3, with D unresolved. The length of the CDR3 is 16 residues. Trimming pared 1 base from V and 0 bases from J, leaving 11 bases between. From germline, CDR1 is KGHSH and CDR2 LQKENI.

The sample holds a few counts of this clone. The chain employs TRBV11-2 and TRBJ2-1; D might be TRBD2 (5 bases). This CDR3 is built from 15 residues. Germline V gene sequence: CDR1 SGHAT, CDR2 FQNNGV. Trimming shortened V by 5 bases and J by 10 bases, and 21 bases separated the two germline ends. CDR3 protein: CASSPSPAEVLEQFF. For the CDR3, the DNA is TGTGCCAGCAGCCCCTCGCCAGCGGAAGTCCTCGAGCAGTTCTTC.

The gene calls are TRBV6-5 and TRBJ2-5; 7 bases agree with TRBD2. V shed 5 bases and J 4 bases; nucleotides not matched to a gene: 7. This CDR3 region has 14 residues. Germline V CDR1 and CDR2: MNHEY, SVGAGI. CDR3 region: CASSERGGVETQYF. DNA of the CDR3: TGTGCCAGCAGTGAAAGGGGAGGGGTAGAGACCCAGTACTTC.

The chain combines TRBV18 with TRBJ2-4; D is tentatively TRBD1 or TRBD2 (5 bases each). Germline V gene sequence: CDR1 KGHSH, CDR2 LQKENI. The CDR3 loop spans 12 amino acids. The ends were cut back, 3 bases at V and 13 bases at J, with 13 bases in the middle. In nucleotides, the CDR3 is TGTGCCAGCTCACCGGAAAGGGGACGACAGTACTTC. It is translated as CASSPERGRQYF.

The chain carries TRBV10-3 and TRBJ2-2, with a tentative D call TRBD2 (6 bases). CDR1 ENHRY and CDR2 SYGVKD come from the germline V gene. The CDR3 has 16 amino acids. With 11 bases removed from V and 0 bases from J, the gap between germline ends came to 19 bases. The CDR3 sequence is CASGGAEGPNTGELFF. For the CDR3, the DNA is TGTGCCTCAGGAGGGGCAGAGGGCCCGAACACCGGGGAGCTGTTTTTT.

The chain combines TRBV7-2 with TRBJ2-2; 8 nucleotides align to TRBD2. The CDR3 runs 16 residues. Germline CDR1 SGHTA, CDR2 FQGNSA. The ends lost 1 base at V and 6 bases at J; junction bases unmatched: 7. This CDR3 is CASSLVPREAPGELFF. The DNA of the CDR3 is TGTGCCAGCAGCTTAGTTCCGCGGGAGGCCCCCGGGGAGCTGTTTTTT.

Note on this clone: The sample contains more than one DNA sequence encoding this CDR3. V gene TRBV18 combines with J gene TRBJ2-3; D is unresolved. Trimming pared 0 bases from V and 1 base from J, leaving 2 bases between. The CDR3 loop spans 13 amino acids. Germline CDR1 KGHSH, CDR2 LQKENI. In DNA, the CDR3 is TGTGCCAGCTCACCACCGGGCACAGATACGCAGTATTTT. Translation gives CASSPPGTDTQYF. The full variable domain, its missing parts supplied by reference TRBV18 and TRBJ2-3, is NAGVMQNPRHLVRRRGQEARLRCSPMKGHSHVYWYRQLPEEGLKFMVYLQKENIIDESGMPKERFSAEFPKEGPSILRIQQVVRGDSAAYFCASSPPGTDTQYFGPGTRLTVL.

This chain joins TRBV2 and TRBJ2-3; a weak D match, TRBD1 (6 bases). Germline V gene sequence: CDR1 SNHLY, CDR2 FYNNEI. This CDR3 contains 13 residues. V was clipped by 8 bases and J by 6 bases, with 15 bases between them. The CDR3 DNA reads TGTGCCAGCCACGCTGGGACATCGGATACGCAGTATTTT. This encodes CASHAGTSDTQYF.

The chain joins TRBV2 to TRBJ1-2; TRBD1 might be the D (5 bases). Germline CDR1 reads SNHLY; CDR2 reads FYNNEI. The V and J ends lost 3 bases and 6 bases respectively, with 11 bases between them. There are 13 residues in the CDR3. Written as DNA, the CDR3 is TGTGCCAGCAGTGAGTCCAGGGTGGATGGCTACACCTTC. This codes for CASSESRVDGYTF.

This clone has only a few counts. The V call is TRBV7-9, the J call TRBJ1-3; D gene ambiguous. This CDR3 contains 16 residues. The germline V gene has CDR1 SEHNR and CDR2 FQNEAQ (reference sequence). Trimming took 3 bases from V and 0 from J, leaving 12 bases between them. The CDR3 loop is CASSFPGSNSGNTIYF. The CDR3 region has the DNA TGTGCCAGCAGCTTCCCGGGCTCCAACTCTGGAAACACCATATATTTT.

Only a few counts were recorded for this clone. This chain joins TRBV20-1 and TRBJ2-4; possible D gene TRBD1, 6 bases. This CDR3 comprises 10 residues. V shed 3 bases and J shed 9 bases, with 6 bases lying between them. CDR1 and CDR2 from the germline V gene are DFQATT and SNEGSKA (reference sequence). In DNA, the CDR3 is TGCAGTGCTAGGGGGGCCATTCAGTACTTC. Protein sequence: CSARGAIQYF.

This clone was found a few times. The CDR3 nucleotides are TGTGCCAGCAGTTTTAGTAGCGGGAGGTTCCACGAGCAGTACTTC. It translates to CASSFSSGRFHEQYF. V gene TRBV27 combines with J gene TRBJ2-7, with 10 bases that match TRBD2. CDR1 is MNHEY and CDR2 is SMNVEV in the germline V gene (reference sequence). V dropped 3 bases and J dropped 5; count of bases not matched to a gene: 7. The CDR3 runs to 15 residues.

The rearrangement joins TRBV11-2 to TRBJ2-5; no reliable D call. The germline CDR1 and CDR2 sequences are SGHAT and FQNNGV. The CDR3 consists of 12 residues. V was clipped by 5 bases and J by 5 bases, with 9 bases between them. The CDR3 DNA follows: TGTGCCAGCAGCCGGATGGTCGAGACCCAGTACTTC. Amino acids: CASSRMVETQYF.

This clone was counted only a few times. The J gene is TRBJ1-2, the V gene TRBV7-2; tentatively, D is TRBD1 (6 bases). The germline CDR1 and CDR2 sequences are SGHTA and FQGNSA. The CDR3 has 15 amino acids. Trimming left V 1 base short and J 4 bases short, with 13 bases between. The CDR3 reads CASSLGQGRSYGYTF. The CDR3 DNA follows: TGTGCCAGCAGCTTAGGTCAGGGGCGCAGCTATGGCTACACCTTC.

V usage is TRBV6-6 and J usage is TRBJ2-3; no reliable D call. Germline V gene lookup returns CDR1 MNHNY and CDR2 SVGAGI (reference sequence). Trimming shortened V by 8 bases and J by 2 bases, and 8 bases separated the two germline ends. This CDR3 contains 12 residues. CDR3 residues: CASARYTDTQYF. The CDR3 nucleotides are TGTGCCAGCGCGCGTTACACAGATACGCAGTATTTT.

This clone came up a few times. The chain carries TRBV9 and TRBJ1-1; D remains unclear. This CDR3 has 12 residues. V was shortened by 4 bases and J by 1 base, with 5 bases between the two germline ends. Germline V gene lookup returns CDR1 SGDLS and CDR2 YYNGEE. The CDR3 region is CASSTTNTEAFF. In nucleotides, the CDR3 is TGTGCCAGCAGCACCACGAACACTGAAGCTTTCTTT.

The chain couples TRBV7-2 to TRBJ2-7; 9 bases are shared with TRBD1. The length of the CDR3 is 15 residues. V lost 2 bases to trimming and J lost 2 bases; unmatched junction nucleotides: 4. Germline V gene sequence: CDR1 SGHTA, CDR2 FQGNSA. The CDR3 spells CASSLTGQGTYEQYF. The CDR3 bases are TGTGCCAGCAGCTTAACCGGACAGGGGACCTACGAGCAGTACTTC.

The CDR3 DNA reads TGTGCCAGCAGCAATGAGGGACAGGCGGCGCGGGAGGGCCTTAATGAGCAGTTCTTC. This sequence encodes CASSNEGQAAREGLNEQFF. The rearrangement links TRBV21-1 to TRBJ2-1; the table's D call TRBD2 went unverified against the DNA. TRBV21-1 is a pseudogene locus. The length of the CDR3 is 19 residues.

In this sample, this clone turned up once. The chain combines TRBV5-1 with TRBJ1-1; D uncertain. The V gene lost 0 bases and the J gene lost 2 bases, with 8 bases spanning the gap. The CDR3 spans 14 residues. Germline CDR1 SGHRS, CDR2 YFSETQ. This CDR3 reads CASSLGAINTEAFF. Written as DNA, the CDR3 is TGCGCCAGCAGCTTGGGTGCCATAAACACTGAAGCTTTCTTT. Drawing the rest from reference TRBV5-1 and TRBJ1-1, the complete variable domain is KAGVTQTPRYLIKTRGQQVTLSCSPISGHRSVSWYQQTPGQGLQFLFEYFSETQRNKGNFPGRFSGRQFSNSRSEMNVSTLELGDSALYLCASSLGAINTEAFFGQGTRLTVV.

The chain has TRBV12-2 and TRBJ2-5; TRBD1 is the table's D call and was not checked against the DNA. TRBV12-2 is termed a pseudogene. The CDR3 totals 17 residues. This chain's CDR3 is CASSTGKTGLGVETQYF. The CDR3 nucleotides read TGTGCAAGTAGTACCGGAAAGACAGGCCTAGGGGTGGAGACCCAGTACTTC.

This clone was found a few times. Within the sample, other DNA sequences also encode this same CDR3. V gene TRBV5-1 combines with J gene TRBJ1-1; D may be TRBD1 (6 bases). The CDR3 spans 13 residues. The V end lost 4 bases, the J end lost 4 bases, and 11 bases lay between the germline ends. Germline V gene sequence: CDR1 SGHRS, CDR2 YFSETQ. In DNA, the CDR3 is TGCGCCAGCAGCCCACAGGGTGGCACTGAAGCTTTCTTT. This encodes CASSPQGGTEAFF.

The rearrangement uses TRBV5-1 and TRBJ2-1; 14 bases are a match to TRBD2. CDR1 is SGHRS, CDR2 YFSETQ, per germline. The CDR3 has 17 amino acids. V lost 4 bases to trimming and J lost 6 bases; unmatched junction nucleotides: 9. CDR3: CASSVGTSGGQINEQFF. The CDR3 nucleotides read TGCGCCAGCAGCGTTGGGACTAGCGGGGGTCAGATCAATGAGCAGTTCTTC.

The CDR3 sequence: CASSVRLAGDNEQFF. The CDR3 DNA follows: TGTGCCAGCAGCGTGAGGCTAGCGGGAGACAATGAGCAGTTCTTC. The rearrangement joins TRBV11-2 to TRBJ2-1; 10 nucleotides line up with TRBD2. Trimming took 5 bases from V and 5 from J; bases not matched to a gene: 6. Germline V CDR1 and CDR2: SGHAT, FQNNGV. This CDR3 has 15 residues.

This clone occurred a few times. The chain carries TRBV2 and TRBJ1-1, with TRBD1 matching over 9 bases. The V gene's germline CDR1 is SNHLY and CDR2 FYNNEI. There are 13 residues in the CDR3. Trimming removed 6 bases from V and 4 bases from J; junction bases left unmatched: 3. CDR3 DNA: TGTGCCAGCAGGGGGACAGGGCCCACTGAAGCTTTCTTT. It codes for CASRGTGPTEAFF.

This clone occurred a few times. Other DNA sequences within the sample encode an identical CDR3. The rearrangement joins TRBV7-2 to TRBJ2-1; D gene unclear. V shed 1 base and J shed 7 bases, with 5 bases lying between them. Germline lookup yields CDR1 SGHTA and CDR2 FQGNSA. This CDR3 is built from 12 residues. The chain's CDR3 is CASSLVANEQFF. The CDR3 DNA reads TGTGCCAGCAGCTTAGTTGCTAATGAGCAGTTCTTC.

V gene TRBV29-1 combines with J gene TRBJ2-5; D perhaps matches TRBD1 (6 bases). This CDR3 is 12 amino acids long. The V and J ends lost 5 bases and 5 bases respectively, with 12 bases between them. Germline CDR1 reads SQVTM; CDR2 reads ANQGSEA. CDR3 loop: CSVLQGWETQYF. The DNA for the CDR3 is TGCAGCGTTCTACAGGGCTGGGAGACCCAGTACTTC.

In this sample, this clone turned up a few times. CDR3 loop: CSAARGDTQYF. The CDR3 bases are TGCAGTGCTGCTAGAGGAGATACGCAGTATTTT. V and J are TRBV20-1 and TRBJ2-3; D uncertain. Germline lookup yields CDR1 DFQATT and CDR2 SNEGSKA (reference sequence). The CDR3 contains 11 residues. V lost 5 bases to trimming and J lost 5 bases, with 8 bases between them.

V usage is TRBV6-5 and J usage is TRBJ2-2; 8 bases agree with TRBD1. Germline lookup yields CDR1 MNHEY and CDR2 SVGAGI. The CDR3 consists of 16 residues. Trimming took 1 base from V and 4 from J; bases not matched to a gene: 5. Written as DNA, the CDR3 is TGTGCCAGCAGTTACTTCTCAGGGGGCCGCACCGGGGAGCTGTTTTTT. This gives the protein CASSYFSGGRTGELFF.